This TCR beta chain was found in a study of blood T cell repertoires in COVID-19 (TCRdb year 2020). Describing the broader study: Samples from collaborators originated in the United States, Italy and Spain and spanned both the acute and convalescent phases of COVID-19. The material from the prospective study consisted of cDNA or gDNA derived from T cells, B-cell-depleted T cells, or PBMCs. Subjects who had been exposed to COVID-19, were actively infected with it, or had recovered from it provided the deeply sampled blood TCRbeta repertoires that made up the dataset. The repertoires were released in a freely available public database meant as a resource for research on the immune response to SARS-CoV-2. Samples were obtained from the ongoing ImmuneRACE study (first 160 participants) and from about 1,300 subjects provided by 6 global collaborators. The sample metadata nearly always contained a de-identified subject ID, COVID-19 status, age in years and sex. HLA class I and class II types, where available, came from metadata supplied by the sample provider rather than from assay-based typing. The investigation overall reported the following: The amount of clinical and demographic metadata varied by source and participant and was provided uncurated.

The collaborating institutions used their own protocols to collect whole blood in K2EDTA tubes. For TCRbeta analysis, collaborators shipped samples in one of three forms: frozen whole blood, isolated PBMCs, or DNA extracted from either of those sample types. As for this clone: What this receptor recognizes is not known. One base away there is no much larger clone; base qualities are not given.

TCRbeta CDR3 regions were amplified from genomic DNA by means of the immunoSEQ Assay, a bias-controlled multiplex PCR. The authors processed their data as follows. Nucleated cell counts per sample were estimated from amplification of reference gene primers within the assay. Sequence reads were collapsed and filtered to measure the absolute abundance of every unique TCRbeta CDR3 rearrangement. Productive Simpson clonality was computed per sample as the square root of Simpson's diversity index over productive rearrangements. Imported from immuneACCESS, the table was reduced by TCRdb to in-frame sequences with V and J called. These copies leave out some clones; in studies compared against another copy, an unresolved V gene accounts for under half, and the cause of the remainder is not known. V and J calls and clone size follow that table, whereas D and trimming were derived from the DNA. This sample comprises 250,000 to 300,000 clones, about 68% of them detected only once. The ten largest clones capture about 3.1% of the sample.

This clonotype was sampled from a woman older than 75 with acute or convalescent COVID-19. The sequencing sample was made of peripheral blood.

This receptor has the CDR3 CASSPGDRSSGNTIYF. The nucleotide sequence is given as TGTGCCAGCAGTCCAGGGGACAGAAGCTCTGGAAACACCATATATTTT. The rearranged segments are TRBV28 and TRBJ1-3; a stretch of 7 junction bases matches TRBD1. CDR1 and CDR2 are read off the germline V gene as MDHEN and SYDVKM. Compared with germline, V lacks 5 bases and J lacks 0 bases; bases without a gene match: 7. The CDR3 starts with the cysteine, ends with the phenylalanine, and has 16 residues. The read is trimmed to its CDR3 DNA, 48 bases read in frame from base 1.